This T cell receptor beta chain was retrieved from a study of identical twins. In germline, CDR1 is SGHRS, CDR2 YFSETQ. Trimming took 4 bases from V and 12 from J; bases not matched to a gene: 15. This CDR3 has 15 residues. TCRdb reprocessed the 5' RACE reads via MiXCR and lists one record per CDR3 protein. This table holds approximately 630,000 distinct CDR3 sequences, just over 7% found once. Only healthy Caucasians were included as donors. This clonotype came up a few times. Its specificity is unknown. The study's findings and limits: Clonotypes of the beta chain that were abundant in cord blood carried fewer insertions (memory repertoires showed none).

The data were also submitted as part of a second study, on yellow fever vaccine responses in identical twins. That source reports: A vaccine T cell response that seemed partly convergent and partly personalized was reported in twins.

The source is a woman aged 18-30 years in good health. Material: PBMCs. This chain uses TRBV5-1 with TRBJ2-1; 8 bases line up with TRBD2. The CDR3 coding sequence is TGCGCCAGCAGCCCGCTTGACAGCGGGGGAAAACTGCAGTTCTTC. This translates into CASSPLDSGGKLQFF. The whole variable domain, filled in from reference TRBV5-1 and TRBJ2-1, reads KAGVTQTPRYLIKTRGQQVTLSCSPISGHRSVSWYQQTPGQGLQFLFEYFSETQRNKGNFPGRFSGRQFSNSRSEMNVSTLELGDSALYLCASSPLDSGGKLQFFGPGTRLTVL.